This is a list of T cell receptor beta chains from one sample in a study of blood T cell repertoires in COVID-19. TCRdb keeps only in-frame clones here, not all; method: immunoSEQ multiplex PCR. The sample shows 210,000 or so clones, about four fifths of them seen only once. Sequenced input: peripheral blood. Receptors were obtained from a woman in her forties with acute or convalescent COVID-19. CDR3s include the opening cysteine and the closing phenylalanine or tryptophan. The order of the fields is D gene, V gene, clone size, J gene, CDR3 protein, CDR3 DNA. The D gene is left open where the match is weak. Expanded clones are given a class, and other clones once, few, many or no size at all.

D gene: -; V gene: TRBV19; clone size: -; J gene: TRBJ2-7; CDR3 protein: CASSEGTLFLEQYF; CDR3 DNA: TGTGCCAGTAGTGAGGGGACTCTTTTCCTCGAGCAGTACTTC
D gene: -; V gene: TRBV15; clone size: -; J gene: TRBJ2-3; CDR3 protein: CATSLFGEYTDTQYF; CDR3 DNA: TGTGCCACCAGCCTATTTGGAGAATACACAGATACGCAGTATTTT
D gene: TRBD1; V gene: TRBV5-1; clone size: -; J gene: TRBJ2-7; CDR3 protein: CATGEGPPGQGKYEQYF; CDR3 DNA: TGCGCCACAGGGGAGGGGCCACCGGGACAGGGGAAATACGAGCAGTACTTC
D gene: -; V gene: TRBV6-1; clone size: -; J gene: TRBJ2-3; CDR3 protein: CASSDPPYRVDTQYF; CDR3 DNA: TGTGCCAGCAGTGATCCGCCTTACAGAGTAGATACGCAGTATTTT
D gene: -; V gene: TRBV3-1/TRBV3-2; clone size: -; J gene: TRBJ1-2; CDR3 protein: CASSQNQLLTIDYGYTF; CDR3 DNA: TGTGCCAGCAGCCAAAATCAGTTACTGACAATAGACTATGGCTACACCTTC
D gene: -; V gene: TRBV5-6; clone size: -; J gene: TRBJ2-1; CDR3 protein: CASSLDSDNEQFF; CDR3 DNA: TGTGCCAGCAGCTTGGACTCGGACAATGAGCAGTTCTTC
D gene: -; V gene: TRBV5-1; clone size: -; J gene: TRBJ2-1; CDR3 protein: CASSLDILGVYNEQFF; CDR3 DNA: TGCGCCAGCAGCTTAGACATCCTAGGGGTCTACAATGAGCAGTTCTTC
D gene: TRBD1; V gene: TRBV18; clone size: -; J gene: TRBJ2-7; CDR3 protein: CASSLVDRESEQYF; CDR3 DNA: TGTGCCAGCTCACTAGTGGACAGGGAGTCCGAGCAGTACTTC
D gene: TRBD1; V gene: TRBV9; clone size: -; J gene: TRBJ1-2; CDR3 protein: CASSSRQGSGYGYTF; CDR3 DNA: TGTGCCAGCAGCTCTCGACAGGGGAGTGGCTATGGCTACACCTTC
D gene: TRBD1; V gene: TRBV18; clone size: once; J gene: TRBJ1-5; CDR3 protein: CASSPGTGGNQPQHF; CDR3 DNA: TGTGCCAGCTCACCCGGGACAGGGGGCAATCAGCCCCAGCATTTT
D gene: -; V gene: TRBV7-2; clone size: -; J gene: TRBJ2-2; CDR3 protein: CASSPVEGRDTGELFF; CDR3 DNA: TGTGCCAGCAGCCCGGTGGAGGGGCGTGACACCGGGGAGCTGTTTTTT
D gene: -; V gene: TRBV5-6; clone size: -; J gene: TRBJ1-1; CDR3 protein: CASSFGGRGGTEAFF; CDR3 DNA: TGTGCCAGCAGCTTTGGCGGCAGGGGCGGGACTGAAGCTTTCTTT
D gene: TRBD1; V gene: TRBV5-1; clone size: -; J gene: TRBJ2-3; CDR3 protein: CASSSGQGTDTQYF; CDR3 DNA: TGCGCCAGCAGCTCAGGACAGGGAACAGATACGCAGTATTTT
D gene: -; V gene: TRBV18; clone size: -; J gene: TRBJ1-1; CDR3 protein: CASSPRSESTEAFF; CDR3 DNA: TGTGCCAGCTCACCACGGAGTGAGTCCACTGAAGCTTTCTTT
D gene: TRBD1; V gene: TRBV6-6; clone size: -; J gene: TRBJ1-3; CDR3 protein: CASSIGTGLGTIYF; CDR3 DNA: TGTGCCAGCAGTATTGGGACAGGGTTGGGCACCATATATTTT
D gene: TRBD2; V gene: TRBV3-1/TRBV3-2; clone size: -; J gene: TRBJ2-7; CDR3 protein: CASSQSLAGGYEQYF; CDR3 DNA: TGTGCCAGCAGCCAATCACTAGCGGGGGGATACGAGCAGTACTTC
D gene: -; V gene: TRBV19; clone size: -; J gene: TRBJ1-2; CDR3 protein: CASSYRERNGYTF; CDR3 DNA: TGTGCCAGTAGTTACAGGGAACGCAATGGCTACACCTTC
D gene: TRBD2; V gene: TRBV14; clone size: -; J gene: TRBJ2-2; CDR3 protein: CASSQVRTSGGKGELFF; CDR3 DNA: TGTGCCAGCAGCCAAGTGAGAACTAGCGGGGGTAAGGGGGAGCTGTTTTTT
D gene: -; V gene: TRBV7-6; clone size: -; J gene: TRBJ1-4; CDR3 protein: CASSVSGGEKLFF; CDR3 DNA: TGTGCCAGCAGCGTGTCCGGCGGTGAAAAACTGTTTTTT
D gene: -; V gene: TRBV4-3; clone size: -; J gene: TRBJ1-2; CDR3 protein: CASSQDSVVGPAGYGYTF; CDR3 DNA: TGCGCCAGCAGCCAAGATTCCGTAGTGGGCCCGGCAGGCTATGGCTACACCTTC
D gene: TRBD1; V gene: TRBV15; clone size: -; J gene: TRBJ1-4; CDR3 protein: CATSRDERGRPTNEKLFF; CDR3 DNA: TGTGCCACCAGCAGAGATGAAAGGGGGCGACCAACTAATGAAAAACTGTTTTTT
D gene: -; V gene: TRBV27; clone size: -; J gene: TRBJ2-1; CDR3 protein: CASSLRTLANEQFF; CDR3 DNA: TGTGCCAGCAGTTTACGGACGCTAGCAAATGAGCAGTTCTTC
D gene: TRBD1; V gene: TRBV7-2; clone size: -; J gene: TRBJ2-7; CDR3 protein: CASSIGQGAYEQYF; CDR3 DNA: TGTGCCAGCAGCATTGGACAGGGGGCCTACGAGCAGTACTTC
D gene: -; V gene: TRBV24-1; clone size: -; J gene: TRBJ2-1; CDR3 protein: CATSGPSTRGSNEQFF; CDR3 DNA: TGTGCCACCAGTGGCCCCTCGACTAGAGGTAGCAATGAGCAGTTCTTC
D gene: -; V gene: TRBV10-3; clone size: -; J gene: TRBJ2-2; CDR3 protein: CAISESSGVTGELFF; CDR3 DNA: TGTGCCATCAGTGAGTCGTCCGGGGTCACCGGGGAGCTGTTTTTT
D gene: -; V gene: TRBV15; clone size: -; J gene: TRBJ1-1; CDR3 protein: CATSSRQGFGVGNTEAFF; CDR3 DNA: TGTGCCACCAGCAGCAGGCAAGGATTCGGGGTAGGGAACACTGAAGCTTTCTTT
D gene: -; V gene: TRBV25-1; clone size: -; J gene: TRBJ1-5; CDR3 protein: CASLGGENQPQHF; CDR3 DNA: TGTGCCAGCTTGGGGGGGGAGAATCAGCCCCAGCATTTT
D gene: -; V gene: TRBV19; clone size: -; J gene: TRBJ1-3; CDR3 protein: CASSPLRQGDTIYF; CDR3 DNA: TGTGCCAGTAGTCCTCTTCGGCAAGGGGACACCATATATTTT
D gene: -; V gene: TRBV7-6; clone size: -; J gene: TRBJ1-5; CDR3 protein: CASSPINQPQHF; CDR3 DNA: TGTGCCAGCAGCCCAATTAATCAGCCCCAGCATTTT